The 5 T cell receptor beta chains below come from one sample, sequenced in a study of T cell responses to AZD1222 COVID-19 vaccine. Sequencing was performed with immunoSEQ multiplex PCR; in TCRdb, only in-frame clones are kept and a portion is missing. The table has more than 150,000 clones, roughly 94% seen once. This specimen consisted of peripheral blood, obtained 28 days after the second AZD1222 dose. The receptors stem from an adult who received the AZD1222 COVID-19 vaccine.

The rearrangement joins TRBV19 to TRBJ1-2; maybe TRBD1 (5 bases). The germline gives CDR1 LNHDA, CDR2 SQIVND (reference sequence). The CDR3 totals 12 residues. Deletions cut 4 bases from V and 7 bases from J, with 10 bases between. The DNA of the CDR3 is TGTGCCAGTAGTAGCGGGGGAGGTGGCTACACCTTC. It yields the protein CASSSGGGGYTF.

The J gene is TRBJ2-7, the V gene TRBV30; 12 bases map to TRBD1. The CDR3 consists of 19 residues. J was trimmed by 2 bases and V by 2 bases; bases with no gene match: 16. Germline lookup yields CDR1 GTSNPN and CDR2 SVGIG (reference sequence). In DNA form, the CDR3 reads TGTGCCTGGAGTCCCCCCATTCCGGGACAGGGGGCTCAGACCTACGAGCAGTACTTC. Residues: CAWSPPIPGQGAQTYEQYF. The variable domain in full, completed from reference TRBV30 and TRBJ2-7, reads SQTIHQWPATLVQPVGSPLSLECTVEGTSNPNLYWYRQAAGRGLQLLFYSVGIGQISSEVPQNLSASRPQDRQFILSSKKLLLSDSGFYLCAWSPPIPGQGAQTYEQYFGPGTRLTVT.

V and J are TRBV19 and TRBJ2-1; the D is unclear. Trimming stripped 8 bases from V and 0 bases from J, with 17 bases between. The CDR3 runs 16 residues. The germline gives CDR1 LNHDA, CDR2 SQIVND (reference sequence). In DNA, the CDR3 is TGTGCCAGTCGAAAAGACTCGGCGAGCTCCTACAATGAGCAGTTCTTC. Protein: CASRKDSASSYNEQFF.

The CDR3 DNA reads as TGTGCCAGCAGCTTCAGGAGTTGGGACTATGGCTACACCTTC. As protein: CASSFRSWDYGYTF. This chain links TRBV25-1 with TRBJ1-2; D not certain. The CDR3 runs to 14 residues. Trimming removed 6 bases at V and 3 bases at J, with 14 bases between. Looked up from germline, CDR1 is MGHDK and CDR2 is SYGVNS.

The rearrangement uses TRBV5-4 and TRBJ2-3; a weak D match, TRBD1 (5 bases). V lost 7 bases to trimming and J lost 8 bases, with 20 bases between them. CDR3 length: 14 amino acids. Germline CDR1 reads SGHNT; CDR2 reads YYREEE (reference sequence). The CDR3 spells CASVGVAIQCTQYF. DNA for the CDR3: TGTGCCAGCGTAGGGGTGGCTATCCAATGTACGCAGTATTTT.